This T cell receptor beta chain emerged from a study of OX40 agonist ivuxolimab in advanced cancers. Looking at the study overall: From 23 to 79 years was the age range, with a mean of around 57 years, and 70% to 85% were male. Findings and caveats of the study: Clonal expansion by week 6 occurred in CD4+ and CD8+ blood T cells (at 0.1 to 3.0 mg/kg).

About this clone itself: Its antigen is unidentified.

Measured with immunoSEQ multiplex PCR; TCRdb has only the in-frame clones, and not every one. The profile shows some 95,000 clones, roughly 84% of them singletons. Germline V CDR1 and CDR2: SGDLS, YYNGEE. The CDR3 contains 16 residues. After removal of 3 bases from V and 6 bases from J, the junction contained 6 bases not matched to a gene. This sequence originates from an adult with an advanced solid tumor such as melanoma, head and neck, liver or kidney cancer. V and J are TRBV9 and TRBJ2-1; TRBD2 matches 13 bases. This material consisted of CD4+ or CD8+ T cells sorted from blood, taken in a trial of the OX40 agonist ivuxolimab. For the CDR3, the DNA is TGTGCCAGCAGCGCGGGCGGACTAGCGGGAGTCAATGAGCAGTTCTTC. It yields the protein CASSAGGLAGVNEQFF.